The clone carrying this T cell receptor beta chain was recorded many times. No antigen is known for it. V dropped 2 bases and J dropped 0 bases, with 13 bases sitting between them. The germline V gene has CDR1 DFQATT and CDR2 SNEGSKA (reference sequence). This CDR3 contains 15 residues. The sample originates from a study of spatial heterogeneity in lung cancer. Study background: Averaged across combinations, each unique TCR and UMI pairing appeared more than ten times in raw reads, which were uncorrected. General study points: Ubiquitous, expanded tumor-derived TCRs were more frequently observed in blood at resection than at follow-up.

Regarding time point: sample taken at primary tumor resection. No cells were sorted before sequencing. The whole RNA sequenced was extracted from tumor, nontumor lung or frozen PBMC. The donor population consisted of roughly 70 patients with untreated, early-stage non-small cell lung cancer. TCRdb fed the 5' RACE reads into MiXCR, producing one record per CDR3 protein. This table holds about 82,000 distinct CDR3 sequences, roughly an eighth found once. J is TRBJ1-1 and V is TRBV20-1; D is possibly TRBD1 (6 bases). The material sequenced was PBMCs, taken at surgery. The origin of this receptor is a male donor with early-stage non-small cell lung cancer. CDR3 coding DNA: TGCAGTGCTAGAAGATTTGGACAGTTGAACACTGAAGCTTTCTTT. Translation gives CSARRFGQLNTEAFF.